The rows below give T cell receptor beta chains drawn from one sample of a study of blood T cell repertoires in COVID-19. Method: immunoSEQ multiplex PCR; TCRdb's copy keeps in-frame clones and lacks some. The sample lists some 140,000 clones; almost 85% were seen once. Sequencing used peripheral blood. The receptor source for this set is a human donor in a cohort sampled during active COVID-19. Each CDR3 is given with its conserved first and last residue. A D gene is named only where the DNA matches it firmly. Clone size is shown for a subset of rows, as once, few, many or a class of expanded clone.

CDR3 protein | CDR3 DNA | D gene | J gene | clone size | V gene
CASSLGRGEKLFF | TGTGCCAGCAGCTTGGGCAGGGGAGAAAAACTGTTTTTT | . | TRBJ1-4 | . | TRBV5-8
CASSLPGGKTFF | TGTGCCAGCTCACTTCCGGGGGGTAAAACTTTCTTT | . | TRBJ1-1 | . | TRBV18
CASRPPSTGRNTIYF | TGTGCCAGCCGCCCCCCATCGACAGGGAGAAACACCATATATTTT | TRBD1 | TRBJ1-3 | . | TRBV19
CATSQGLAYEQYF | TGTGCCACCTCACAGGGGTTGGCTTACGAGCAGTACTTC | TRBD1 | TRBJ2-7 | once | TRBV10-3
CASSLVGQGQSSSYEQYF | TGTGCCAGCAGCTTAGTAGGGCAGGGGCAATCGAGCTCCTACGAGCAGTACTTC | . | TRBJ2-7 | . | TRBV7-8
CASTIKTSRGEKLFF | TGTGCCAGCACCATCAAGACCTCCAGGGGTGAAAAACTGTTTTTT | . | TRBJ1-4 | . | TRBV6-5
CASSPVSRGGNEQFF | TGTGCCAGCAGCCCAGTCTCGCGGGGGGGCAATGAGCAGTTCTTC | TRBD2 | TRBJ2-1 | . | TRBV7-2
CASTQGGTSPLHF | TGCGCCAGCACCCAGGGAGGGACTTCACCCCTCCACTTT | . | TRBJ1-6 | . | TRBV5-1
CASSVAGNTEAFF | TGTGCCAGCAGCGTAGCAGGGAACACTGAAGCTTTCTTT | . | TRBJ1-1 | few | TRBV9
CASSKGPSGETHEQFF | TGTGCCAGCAGCAAAGGCCCTAGCGGGGAGACACATGAGCAGTTCTTC | . | TRBJ2-1 | . | TRBV21-1
CASSLMAGASDQPQHF | TGTGCCAGCAGCTTAATGGCAGGGGCTTCCGATCAGCCCCAGCATTTT | . | TRBJ1-5 | few | TRBV7-9
CASSARGRSNEKLFF | TGTGCCAGCTCCGCCAGGGGTCGATCTAATGAAAAACTGTTTTTT | . | TRBJ1-4 | . | TRBV25-1
CSVVTYLNTEAFF | TGCAGCGTTGTTACCTACCTGAACACTGAAGCTTTCTTT | . | TRBJ1-1 | . | TRBV29-1
CASSLQGANEQYF | TGTGCCAGCAGCCTGCAGGGGGCCAACGAGCAGTACTTC | TRBD1 | TRBJ2-7 | . | TRBV3-1/TRBV3-2
CASSLTGESSYEQYF | TGTGCCAGCAGCCTCACAGGCGAGAGCTCCTACGAGCAGTACTTC | . | TRBJ2-7 | few | TRBV7-9
CASSQAGTSGGAGTGELFF | TGCGCCAGCAGCCAAGCCGGGACTAGCGGGGGGGCCGGCACCGGGGAGCTGTTTTTT | TRBD2 | TRBJ2-2 | . | TRBV4-1
CAHSGGNSYNEQFF | TGTGCCCATAGCGGGGGCAACTCCTACAATGAGCAGTTCTTC | TRBD2 | TRBJ2-1 | few | TRBV30
CASSLTRGPTYEQYF | TGTGCCAGCAGCTTGACCAGGGGGCCGACCTACGAGCAGTACTTC | TRBD1 | TRBJ2-7 | . | TRBV5-4
CASSQRLAWETQYF | TGTGCCAGCAGCCAGAGACTAGCGTGGGAGACCCAGTACTTC | TRBD2 | TRBJ2-5 | . | TRBV14
CASSPIAGGPDTQYF | TGTGCCAGCAGTCCTATAGCGGGGGGGCCCGATACGCAGTATTTT | TRBD2 | TRBJ2-3 | . | TRBV27
CASSADTGGAYTEAFF | TGTGCCAGCAGTGCTGATACAGGGGGCGCGTACACTGAAGCTTTCTTT | TRBD1 | TRBJ1-1 | . | TRBV25-1
CASSVGAGARNTEAFF | TGTGCCAGCAGCGTAGGGGCGGGGGCGCGCAACACTGAAGCTTTCTTT | . | TRBJ1-1 | . | TRBV9
CASSLSLDRRPPLLHYGYTF | TGTGCCAGCAGCTTATCCTTGGACAGGCGACCGCCGCTCCTTCACTATGGCTACACCTTC | TRBD1 | TRBJ1-2 | . | TRBV5-4
CASSYHTGDEKLFF | TGTGCCAGCAGCTACCACACCGGAGATGAAAAACTGTTTTTT | . | TRBJ1-4 | once | TRBV7-3
CASSQYNAPGLPETQYF | TGCGCCAGCAGCCAATATAACGCCCCGGGACTGCCCGAGACCCAGTACTTC | . | TRBJ2-5 | . | TRBV4-1
CASSFRGGSGNTIYF | TGTGCCAGCAGCTTCCGCGGGGGGTCTGGAAACACCATATATTTT | . | TRBJ1-3 | . | TRBV5-4
CASSEALTPRAYTEAFF | TGTGCCAGCAGTGAAGCTTTAACCCCGAGGGCGTACACTGAAGCTTTCTTT | . | TRBJ1-1 | . | TRBV6-1
CASRPGGYYGYTF | TGTGCCAGCCGCCCAGGGGGCTACTATGGCTACACCTTC | TRBD1 | TRBJ1-2 | . | TRBV6-5
CASSLGRDRTEAFF | TGTGCCAGCAGCTTAGGGAGAGACCGCACTGAAGCTTTCTTT | . | TRBJ1-1 | . | TRBV7-9
CSASPAGRTQPQHF | TGCAGTGCTAGTCCTGCGGGGAGGACTCAGCCCCAGCATTTT | . | TRBJ1-5 | . | TRBV20-1
CASSQDGTQYEQYF | TGCGCCAGCAGCCAAGATGGGACACAGTACGAGCAGTACTTC | . | TRBJ2-7 | . | TRBV4-1
CASSVEGSGGVADTQYF | TGTGCCAGCAGCGTAGAGGGTAGCGGGGGGGTTGCAGATACGCAGTATTTT | TRBD2 | TRBJ2-3 | few | TRBV9
CASSYWDRNTEAFF | TGTGCCAGCAGCTATTGGGACAGGAACACTGAAGCTTTCTTT | TRBD1 | TRBJ1-1 | . | TRBV5-5
CASSLGGQPTSNYGYTF | TGTGCCAGCAGCTTGGGGGGACAGCCGACGTCTAACTATGGCTACACCTTC | TRBD1 | TRBJ1-2 | . | TRBV5-4
CSVQQGRTEAFF | TGCAGCGTTCAACAGGGACGCACTGAAGCTTTCTTT | . | TRBJ1-1 | . | TRBV29-1
CASSVGEVADTQYF | TGTGCCAGCAGCGTAGGAGAGGTTGCAGATACGCAGTATTTT | . | TRBJ2-3 | . | TRBV9
CASTGGVGYGYTF | TGTGCCAGTACAGGGGGCGTCGGCTATGGCTACACCTTC | TRBD1 | TRBJ1-2 | . | TRBV6-5
CASSLQPSGNTIYF | TGCGCCAGCAGCCTACAGCCCTCTGGAAACACCATATATTTT | . | TRBJ1-3 | . | TRBV5-1
CASSQGRSTGELFF | TGTGCCAGCAGTCAAGGGAGAAGCACCGGGGAGCTGTTTTTT | . | TRBJ2-2 | . | TRBV27
CASSLGLLRLGSTEAFF | TGTGCCAGCAGCTTAGGTCTTCTGCGCTTGGGGAGCACTGAAGCTTTCTTT | . | TRBJ1-1 | . | TRBV11-2
CASSQTQGADQPQHF | TGTGCCAGCTCCCAAACACAGGGAGCCGATCAGCCCCAGCATTTT | . | TRBJ1-5 | few | TRBV9
CASTQHNQPQHF | TGTGCCAGCACACAGCACAATCAGCCCCAGCATTTT | . | TRBJ1-5 | . | TRBV12-3/TRBV12-4
CASSLVGDGYTF | TGTGCCAGCAGCTTAGTAGGGGATGGCTACACCTTC | . | TRBJ1-2 | . | TRBV7-9
CASSQPAGQHYEQYF | TGTGCCAGCAGTCAACCAGCGGGACAACACTACGAGCAGTACTTC | . | TRBJ2-7 | . | TRBV6-6
CASSWTGGGTGELFF | TGTGCCAGCAGTTGGACAGGGGGCGGGACCGGGGAGCTGTTTTTT | TRBD1 | TRBJ2-2 | . | TRBV6-6
CASSLFIWGQGYEQYF | TGTGCCAGCAGCTTATTTATTTGGGGACAGGGGTACGAGCAGTACTTC | TRBD1 | TRBJ2-7 | . | TRBV7-8
CASSQPDSPGYTF | TGTGCCAGCAGCCAACCGGACAGCCCTGGCTACACCTTC | . | TRBJ1-2 | once | TRBV7-6
CASSQDPTQNEQYF | TGCGCCAGCAGCCAAGACCCGACTCAGAACGAGCAGTACTTC | . | TRBJ2-7 | . | TRBV4-1
CSVGWTGNTEAFF | TGCAGCGTTGGGTGGACAGGAAACACTGAAGCTTTCTTT | TRBD1 | TRBJ1-1 | once | TRBV29-1
CASSRQGGNTGELFF | TGTGCCAGTAGTCGACAGGGGGGGAACACCGGGGAGCTGTTTTTT | TRBD1 | TRBJ2-2 | . | TRBV19
CASALTGALQETQYF | TGTGCCAGCGCACTGACAGGGGCCCTCCAAGAGACCCAGTACTTC | TRBD1 | TRBJ2-5 | . | TRBV7-6
CASSLERGGYEQYF | TGTGCCAGCAGCTTAGAGCGGGGGGGCTACGAGCAGTACTTC | TRBD2 | TRBJ2-7 | . | TRBV11-2
CASSPRASDPYEQYF | TGTGCCAGCAGTCCTCGGGCTAGCGACCCCTACGAGCAGTACTTC | . | TRBJ2-7 | . | TRBV27